Presented here are 20 T cell receptor beta chains from one specimen sequenced in a study of blood T cells in healthy people across ages (dated by TCRdb to between 2014 and 2016). Libraries were prepared through 5' RACE. TCRdb records Illumina HiSeq 2500 as the sequencer. The second PCR ran for about 6 to 12 cycles and used a J-beta primer mix along with a sample-barcoded 5' primer. TCRdb reanalyzed the raw reads on its own, using fastp at Q25 for trimming and MiXCR for clone calling, and kept in-frame beta chains. Each CDR3 protein gets just one entry, which takes the most common genes and DNA from the rows behind it. The sample table records some 1.5 million distinct CDR3 sequences; 28% of these occur just once. The ten largest clones represent around 7.7% of the sample. Input material: blood. Receptors were obtained from a woman aged 25 to 39 in good health.

The chain recombines TRBV9 with TRBJ2-3; 9 bases line up with TRBD2. The CDR3 runs to 15 residues. Germline values: CDR1 SGDLS, CDR2 YYNGEE. J lost 8 bases, V lost 0 bases, and 7 bases had no gene match. Here the CDR3 reads CASSVVSGSGGTQYF. CDR3 coding DNA: TGTGCCAGCAGCGTAGTTAGCGGGAGCGGCGGTACGCAGTATTTT.

This sequence joins TRBV4-3 and TRBJ2-4, with TRBD1 matching over 7 bases. The germline gives CDR1 LGHNA, CDR2 YSLEER. J gave up 4 bases and V 3 bases, and 3 bases lay outside the gene matches. CDR3 length: 14 residues. As DNA, the CDR3 is TGCGCCAGCAGCCAGACAGGGCTAAAAAACATTCAGTACTTC. Amino acid sequence: CASSQTGLKNIQYF.

This clonotype has a handful of counts. This sequence joins TRBV25-1 and TRBJ1-4; D is perhaps TRBD1 (5 bases). Germline V gene lookup returns CDR1 MGHDK and CDR2 SYGVNS. The V gene lost 7 bases and the J gene lost 10 bases, with 13 bases spanning the gap. CDR3 size: 12 residues. The CDR3 DNA is TGTGCCAGCAATCAAGAGAGGGGAAAACTGTTTTTT. It specifies CASNQERGKLFF.

This clonotype was picked up many times. The J gene is TRBJ1-2, the V gene TRBV20-1, with 8 bases matching TRBD1. The CDR3 spans 14 residues. CDR1 DFQATT and CDR2 SNEGSKA come from the germline V gene (reference sequence). V was clipped by 3 bases and J by 6 bases; unmatched bases: 9. CDR3 loop: CSASRDRYYDGYTF. CDR3 nucleotide sequence: TGCAGTGCTAGTCGGGACAGGTATTATGATGGCTACACCTTC.

The chain links TRBV7-9 to TRBJ1-1; D unresolved. From germline, CDR1 is SEHNR and CDR2 FQNEAQ (reference sequence). Trimming removed 0 bases from V and 7 bases from J, with 12 bases in between. The CDR3 contains 14 residues. Here the CDR3 reads CASSLAWAAREAFF. In DNA form, the CDR3 reads TGTGCCAGCAGCTTAGCGTGGGCAGCGCGTGAAGCTTTCTTT.

This clonotype came up many times. The J gene is TRBJ2-7, the V gene TRBV19, with D perhaps TRBD2 (6 bases). The CDR3 consists of 15 residues. Germline CDR1 is LNHDA and CDR2 is SQIVND (reference sequence). The V end was cut by 2 bases, the J end by 6 bases, with 17 bases between. The CDR3 sequence is CASSILDGAGSEQYF. The CDR3 coding sequence is TGTGCCAGTAGTATATTGGACGGCGCGGGAAGCGAGCAGTACTTC.

This rearrangement joins TRBV6-5 to TRBJ2-5; 12 bases are a match to TRBD1. TRBJ2-7 explains the end of the DNA better; the J call may be wrong. Germline CDR1 and CDR2: MNHEY and SVGAGI. The CDR3 has 15 amino acids. This chain's CDR3 is CASSYGTGGPYEQYF. DNA for the CDR3: TGTGCCAGCAGTTACGGGACAGGGGGCCCCTACGAGCAGTACTTC.

Turning to this clonotype: The junction and the germline gene differ at one end; a read error may be behind it. The chain is built from TRBV27 and TRBJ2-7; possible D gene TRBD1, 8 bases. CDR1 and CDR2 (germline): MNHEY, SMNVEV (reference sequence). The CDR3 runs 18 residues. As DNA, the CDR3 is TGTGCCAGCAGTTTATCAGACAGGGGAGGGATCGGATCCTACAAGCAGTACTTC. It encodes CASSLSDRGGIGSYKQYF.

The chain carries TRBV20-1 and TRBJ2-5; D is possibly TRBD2 (5 bases). The CDR3 consists of 14 residues. Germline CDR1 and CDR2: DFQATT and SNEGSKA (reference sequence). V gave up 3 bases and J gave up 1 base, with 12 bases separating them. For the CDR3, the DNA is TGCAGTGCTAGCTACCGGAGGTCCCAAGAGACCCAGTACTTC. Protein sequence: CSASYRRSQETQYF.

This clonotype was picked up a small number of times. The CDR3, as DNA: TGCAGTGCTAGGAATTCGGGACTAGCGACAACCTACGAGCAGTACTTC. Translation gives CSARNSGLATTYEQYF. The chain employs TRBV20-1 and TRBJ2-7; 10 bases align to TRBD2. The ends lost 3 bases at V and 2 bases at J; junction bases unmatched: 10. Germline V lookup: CDR1 DFQATT, CDR2 SNEGSKA (reference sequence). The CDR3 consists of 16 residues.

The J gene is TRBJ1-1, the V gene TRBV29-1; D ambiguous. Per the germline V gene, CDR1 is SQVTM and CDR2 is ANQGSEA. V was clipped by 8 bases and J by 6 bases, with 10 bases between them. The CDR3 loop spans 10 amino acids. CDR3 loop: CSSREPEAFF. The CDR3 coding sequence is TGCAGCTCCCGGGAGCCTGAAGCTTTCTTT.

This clonotype was observed many times. This sequence joins TRBV29-1 and TRBJ2-5; D is unresolved. In germline, CDR1 is SQVTM, CDR2 ANQGSEA. This CDR3 is built from 13 residues. V dropped 2 bases and J dropped 2 bases, with 9 bases sitting between them. CDR3 sequence (DNA): TGCAGCGTTGAATGGCGCAGGCAAGAGACCCAGTACTTC. Encoded protein: CSVEWRRQETQYF.

This sequence joins TRBV7-2 and TRBJ2-2; D possibly corresponds to TRBD2 (5 bases). Germline-derived CDR1 and CDR2 are SGHTA and FQGNSA. Trimming took 1 base from V and 6 from J, leaving 9 bases between them. The CDR3 length is 14 residues. CDR3 DNA sequence: TGTGCCAGCAGCTTAGAAGTGGGAGCCGGGGAGCTGTTTTTT. It is translated as CASSLEVGAGELFF.

V and J are TRBV29-1 and TRBJ2-1; a possible D gene is TRBD2 (5 bases). V dropped 6 bases and J dropped 6 bases, with 18 bases sitting between them. Germline lookup yields CDR1 SQVTM and CDR2 ANQGSEA. This CDR3 has 14 residues. CDR3 nucleotides: TGCAGCGTAGCTCGGACTGGCGGATTCAATGAGCAGTTCTTC. Its protein product is CSVARTGGFNEQFF.

This clonotype was recorded at least ten times. The chain carries TRBV6-5 and TRBJ2-7, with 7 bases lining up with TRBD1. CDR3 length equals 15 residues. J was trimmed by 3 bases and V by 3 bases; bases with no gene match: 8. Per the germline V gene, CDR1 is MNHEY and CDR2 is SVGAGI. Here the CDR3 DNA reads TGTGCCAGCAGTTATGGACCCAACAGGGGCTACGAGCAGTACTTC. As protein: CASSYGPNRGYEQYF.

This clonotype came up a few times. This chain joins TRBV20-1 and TRBJ1-2; 8 nucleotides align to TRBD1. Germline loops: CDR1 DFQATT, CDR2 SNEGSKA (reference sequence). The CDR3 loop spans 16 amino acids. Trimming took 1 base from V and 4 from J; bases not matched to a gene: 11. CDR3 DNA: TGCAGTGCTAGAGGGACCTCAGGGGGCACTTTCTATGGCTACACCTTC. Translation gives CSARGTSGGTFYGYTF.

This clonotype was picked up a small number of times. The chain uses TRBV7-2 and TRBJ2-1, with 12 bases aligning to TRBD2. Germline trimming cut 5 bases from V and 8 bases from J; bases unmatched to any gene: 13. This CDR3 has 17 amino acids. Germline lookup yields CDR1 SGHTA and CDR2 FQGNSA. CDR3 coding DNA: TGTGCCAGCAGCCCCCCGGAGCTAGCGGGAGGGCGAGATGAGCAGTTCTTC. This encodes CASSPPELAGGRDEQFF. Looking up the rest from reference TRBV7-2 and TRBJ2-1 gives the full variable domain: GAGVSQSPSNKVTEKGKDVELRCDPISGHTALYWYRQSLGQGLEFLIYFQGNSAPDKSGLPSDRFSAERTGGSVSTLTIQRTQQEDSAVYLCASSPPELAGGRDEQFFGPGTRLTVL.

V usage is TRBV12-3 or TRBV12-4 and J usage is TRBJ1-2; 7 nucleotides line up with TRBD1. V dropped 6 bases and J dropped 4; count of bases not matched to a gene: 8. The CDR3 extends over 14 amino acids. The CDR3 DNA follows: TGTGCCAGCAGACTAACAGGGGCGGCCTATGGCTACACCTTC. Protein sequence: CASRLTGAAYGYTF.

This chain links TRBV12-5 with TRBJ1-3; D not certain. V lost 0 bases to trimming and J lost 0 bases, with 9 bases between them. In germline, CDR1 is LGHNT, CDR2 FRNRAP. The length of the CDR3 is 16 residues. This chain's CDR3 is CASGLVRGPSGNTIYF. CDR3 bases: TGTGCTAGTGGTTTGGTACGGGGTCCCTCTGGAAACACCATATATTTT.

The V gene is TRBV3-1, the J gene TRBJ2-1; maybe TRBD1 (6 bases). Germline loops: CDR1 LGHDT, CDR2 YNNKEL (reference sequence). V gave up 1 base and J gave up 3 bases, with 13 bases separating them. The length of the CDR3 is 16 residues. CDR3 amino acids: CASSQVGQPLYNEQFF. DNA for the CDR3: TGTGCCAGCAGCCAAGTAGGACAGCCCCTCTACAATGAGCAGTTCTTC.